This paragraph reports one T cell receptor beta chain. This entry comes from a study of blood T cell repertoires in COVID-19. As for the study in general: Acute-phase and convalescent COVID-19 samples originated in the United States, Italy and Spain. The analysed material was cDNA or gDNA that came from T cells, B-cell-depleted T cells, or PBMCs.

The Seattle patients, enrolled during active infection, were followed longitudinally. Repertoires were generated with immunoSEQ multiplex PCR, while TCRdb's copy carries only in-frame clones and drops some. The sample lists 150,000 to 200,000 clones, 80% to 90% occurring once. The clonotype originates from a woman of 80 years or more with COVID-19, enrolled during active disease. The source material was peripheral blood.

The CDR3 sequence: CASSTRQGLRTGELFF. The CDR3 DNA is TGTGCCAGCAGCACCCGACAGGGGCTAAGAACCGGGGAGCTGTTTTTT. V usage is TRBV11-3 and J usage is TRBJ2-2; 8 nucleotides agree with TRBD1. This CDR3 is built from 16 residues. J was trimmed by 5 bases and V by 5 bases; bases with no gene match: 10. Germline loops: CDR1 SGHNT, CDR2 YENEEA.